The present T cell receptor beta chain was sequenced within a study of T cells in localized non-small cell lung cancer. General observations from the study: Heterogeneity remains possible because sequencing was limited to only one tumor region. Elevated blood T cell density was associated with longer overall survival. Among the top 100 tumor clones, a median about 52 appeared in adjacent lung.

Trimming took off 3 bases at V and 0 bases at J, with 4 bases between the two ends. The CDR3 is 12 residues long. Germline-derived CDR1 and CDR2 are SGHDT and YYEEEE. About this clone itself: Its antigen is still unknown.

Profiling relied on immunoSEQ multiplex PCR, and the TCRdb table lists in-frame clones only, not all of them. The sample has around 64,000 clones; roughly 80% are singletons. The input for sequencing was PBMCs, taken before any cancer treatment. The receptor comes from a man aged 35-69 years with stage II lung adenocarcinoma. This rearrangement joins TRBV5-6 to TRBJ2-7; D remains unclear. CDR3 region: CASSSSSYEQYF. CDR3 DNA sequence: TGTGCCAGCAGCTCGAGCTCCTACGAGCAGTACTTC.